The rows below give T cell receptor beta chains drawn from one sample of a study of Ad26.COV2.S vaccination and SARS-CoV-2 variants. TCRdb's copy holds only in-frame clones and misses some; the assay was immunoSEQ multiplex PCR. The data contain roughly 400,000 clones, over 80% of them singletons. This specimen consisted of peripheral blood, obtained in a trial of Ad26.COV2.S vaccine versus placebo. These receptor sequences come from a person aged 18-60 years who received the Ad26.COV2.S COVID-19 vaccine or a placebo. Both conserved end residues are part of each CDR3. D genes are given only for firm matches. The listing skips clone size in some rows; elsewhere it reads once, few, many or a size class.

TGTGCCAGCAGCGCATCAAGTGGCTACACCTTC CASSASSGYTF TRBJ1-2 - TRBV9 -
TGTGCCAGCAGCTTGGGACAAATATCGAACACTGAAGCTTTCTTT CASSLGQISNTEAFF TRBJ1-1 - TRBV5-6 -
TGTGCCAGTAGTATCTTGGCTGCTCGCGAGCAGTACTTC CASSILAAREQYF TRBJ2-7 - TRBV19 once
TGCGCCAGCAGCCCCGAGAGACAGGGGGCACCCTATGGCTACACCTTC CASSPERQGAPYGYTF TRBJ1-2 TRBD1 TRBV4-3 -
TGTGCCAGCAGCACTCGACTAGCGGGGGACCTCACAGATACGCAGTATTTT CASSTRLAGDLTDTQYF TRBJ2-3 TRBD2 TRBV14 -
TGTGCCAGCAGTTTATTTGGGACAGACGAAGAGACCCAGTACTTC CASSLFGTDEETQYF TRBJ2-5 TRBD1 TRBV5-4 -
TGTGCCAGCAGCCCCTTCAGTTCGAATCAGCCCCAGCATTTT CASSPFSSNQPQHF TRBJ1-5 - TRBV27 -
TGCGCCAGCAGCCAAGTTCGCCGATGGAACACTGAAGCTTTCTTT CASSQVRRWNTEAFF TRBJ1-1 - TRBV4-1 -
TGTGCCAGCAGAGGACGGCTCGGCTCACCCCTCCACTTT CASRGRLGSPLHF TRBJ1-6 - TRBV27 -
TGTGCCAGCAGTTATTTTTTGGACGGTTCAGTACTTAACTATGGCTACACCTTC CASSYFLDGSVLNYGYTF TRBJ1-2 - TRBV6-2/TRBV6-3 -
TGTGCCAGCAGCCTTGGGGGGAACACTGAAGCTTTCTTT CASSLGGNTEAFF TRBJ1-1 - TRBV5-6 -
TGTGCCAGCAGCTTGCGAATGGGGACAGGGGGGAATGAGCAGTTCTTC CASSLRMGTGGNEQFF TRBJ2-1 TRBD1 TRBV7-6 -
TGTGCCAGCAGTGACGGACTGTTAGGTTCACCCCTCCACTTT CASSDGLLGSPLHF TRBJ1-6 - TRBV7-9 once
TGTGCCAGCAGTTACGGGACAGTTAACTATGGCTACACCTTC CASSYGTVNYGYTF TRBJ1-2 TRBD1 TRBV6-2/TRBV6-3 -
TGCGCCAGCAGCCAAGATGGGGGTTGGGCAGATACGCAGTATTTT CASSQDGGWADTQYF TRBJ2-3 - TRBV4-3 -
TGTGCCAGCAGCCTCGACGGGACGGTCTATGAAGCTTTCTTT CASSLDGTVYEAFF TRBJ1-1 - TRBV7-8 -
TGTGCCTGGGACGGGACTGATAGCTCCTACGAGCAGTACTTC CAWDGTDSSYEQYF TRBJ2-7 - TRBV30 -
TGTGCCAGCAGCCTGACAGTTAGGACTGAAGCTTTCTTT CASSLTVRTEAFF TRBJ1-1 - TRBV28 -
TGTGCCAGCAGCCGGAAGGGTATAGTTGGAGGCTACACCTTC CASSRKGIVGGYTF TRBJ1-2 - TRBV5-4 -
TGTGCCAGCAGCTTAGGAGTCGATGGCTACACCTTC CASSLGVDGYTF TRBJ1-2 - TRBV7-2 -
TGTGCCAGCTTAAGACAGGGGGATGGCACTGAAGCTTTCTTT CASLRQGDGTEAFF TRBJ1-1 TRBD1 TRBV18 -
TGCGCCAGCAGCCCGGGACAGTATAGCACTGAAGCTTTCTTT CASSPGQYSTEAFF TRBJ1-1 TRBD1 TRBV5-1 -
TGTGCCAGCAGCCTACGGGAGGGCCGAGGCTACACCTTC CASSLREGRGYTF TRBJ1-2 - TRBV5-8 few
TGTGCCAGCAGCCCCCGGGGGGCGTCAGATACGCAGTATTTT CASSPRGASDTQYF TRBJ2-3 - TRBV11-2 -
TGTGCCAGCAGTCCATCCCTTAACGGGGGGGATAAGTACGAGCAGTACTTC CASSPSLNGGDKYEQYF TRBJ2-7 TRBD2 TRBV28 -
TGTGCCAGCAGTTGGGACAGGGAGAACAATGAGCAGTTCTTC CASSWDRENNEQFF TRBJ2-1 TRBD1 TRBV6-5 -
TGTGCCAGCAGCTTAGCTCAGGGTTTGAACACTGAAGCTTTCTTT CASSLAQGLNTEAFF TRBJ1-1 - TRBV7-6 -
TGTGCCAGCAGCGGCCCGACAAACGACTATGCGAACACTGAAGCTTTCTTT CASSGPTNDYANTEAFF TRBJ1-1 - TRBV9 -
TGTGCCAGTAGTGACACTAGCGGGGGCGGAGAGACCCAGTACTTC CASSDTSGGGETQYF TRBJ2-5 TRBD2 TRBV19 -
TGTGCCAGCAGCTTACCCCGCGAAGAGACCCAGTACTTC CASSLPREETQYF TRBJ2-5 - TRBV7-9 -
TGTGCCAGCAGCCCCCGCGGAGACAATGAGCAGTTCTTC CASSPRGDNEQFF TRBJ2-1 - TRBV5-4 -
TGTGCCAGTAGTCTGCCGGACAGGGGGCTATCCGGGGAGCTGTTTTTT CASSLPDRGLSGELFF TRBJ2-2 TRBD1 TRBV19 -
TGCGCCAGCAGCCAAATCCCATCCGTAGGGGTTATCTATGGCTACACCTTC CASSQIPSVGVIYGYTF TRBJ1-2 - TRBV4-1 -
TGTGCCAGCAGTGACTCGACTGGGGGGATCGATGTCACAGATACGCAGTATTTT CASSDSTGGIDVTDTQYF TRBJ2-3 - TRBV6-4 -
TGTGCCAGCAGCTCTGAGGGCCCCTCCTACAATGAGCAGTTCTTC CASSSEGPSYNEQFF TRBJ2-1 - TRBV7-9 -
TGTGCCAGCAGTTGGGACAGGGCGTCACCCCTCCACTTT CASSWDRASPLHF TRBJ1-6 TRBD1 TRBV27 -
TGCGCCAGCAGCCAAGGTTGGGGAGGCGGACTCTACGAGCAGTACTTC CASSQGWGGGLYEQYF TRBJ2-7 - TRBV4-3 -
TGTGCCAGCAACGACAGGCTTAGCTCCTATAATTCACCCCTCCACTTT CASNDRLSSYNSPLHF TRBJ1-6 - TRBV9 -
TGCGCCAGCAGCCAAGGACGGGGGACAGGGTTAGCACCCCTCCACTTT CASSQGRGTGLAPLHF TRBJ1-6 TRBD1 TRBV4-1 -
TGTGCCAGCTCACCTGGACTAGCGGGGGGGATGAGCTACGAGCAGTACTTC CASSPGLAGGMSYEQYF TRBJ2-7 TRBD2 TRBV18 -
TGTGCCAGCAGTGCCAAAAACATTTTAGGGACTGCGTTGGATACGCAGTATTTT CASSAKNILGTALDTQYF TRBJ2-3 - TRBV25-1 -
TGTGCCAGCAGCGTCGACGGGACAGTACGGAATGAGCAGTTCTTC CASSVDGTVRNEQFF TRBJ2-1 TRBD1 TRBV9 -
TGTGCCAGCAGTTACGGTGGGGTGAGCACAGATACGCAGTATTTT CASSYGGVSTDTQYF TRBJ2-3 - TRBV6-5 -
TGTGCCACCAGTCTGCGGCCCCCCCTCGGGAATGAGCAGTTCTTC CATSLRPPLGNEQFF TRBJ2-1 - TRBV24-1 -
TGTGCCAGCAGTTTATGGTCCCAAGGGACAGGGCACACAGATACGCAGTATTTT CASSLWSQGTGHTDTQYF TRBJ2-3 TRBD1 TRBV27 -
TGTGCCAGCTCAGGGGCAGGGCTTCAGCCCCAGCATTTT CASSGAGLQPQHF TRBJ1-5 - TRBV18 -
TGTGCCAGCAGCCGGGACAGGGGAGCTAAGGCGGGGGTAGGTAAGGAGCCCCAGCATTTT CASSRDRGAKAGVGKEPQHF TRBJ1-5 TRBD1 TRBV6-2/TRBV6-3 -
TGTGCCAGCAGTTTCCCAAATTCACCCCTCCACTTT CASSFPNSPLHF TRBJ1-6 - TRBV12-3/TRBV12-4 -
TGTGCCACCAGCAGAATACAGGGGAATGAGCAGTTCTTC CATSRIQGNEQFF TRBJ2-1 TRBD1 TRBV15 -
TGCGCCAGCAGCGGGGGACAGGGCTCCTACAATGAGCAGTTCTTC CASSGGQGSYNEQFF TRBJ2-1 TRBD1 TRBV5-1 once
TGCGCCAGCAGTGAGTCGAGGGACTACCGCACAGATACGCAGTATTTT CASSESRDYRTDTQYF TRBJ2-3 TRBD2 TRBV10-1 -
TGTGCCAGCAGTTGGGGGGCGGGGGAGCGTTACGAGCAGTACTTC CASSWGAGERYEQYF TRBJ2-7 - TRBV27 -
TGTGCCAGCCGGGCCGGGACTAGCGGGGGGGGCACAGATACGCAGTATTTT CASRAGTSGGGTDTQYF TRBJ2-3 TRBD2 TRBV7-6 -
TGTGCCAGTAGTATAGGGGCAGAGACCGGGGAGCTGTTTTTT CASSIGAETGELFF TRBJ2-2 - TRBV19 -
TGTGCCAGCAGTTTATCGTGGCAGACAGATACGCAGTATTTT CASSLSWQTDTQYF TRBJ2-3 - TRBV27 -